This T cell receptor (beta chain) was sequenced for a study of shared clonotypes between healthy human individuals. Trimming removed 1 base at V and 2 bases at J, with 4 bases between. This CDR3 has 13 amino acids. The germline CDR1 and CDR2 sequences are LNHNV and YYDKDF (reference sequence). Sequencing was performed on unsorted PBMC DNA using ten immunoSEQ deep assay plates. Per the study methods: Quality scores were absent from the junction-only immunoSEQ sequences, so filtering differed. This table comes from immunoSEQ multiplex PCR, and its TCRdb copy is limited to in-frame clones, with some not included. The DNA was the basis for D and trimming; V, J and clone size are from that table. Of more than 450,000 clones listed, 60% to 85% were seen once; the top ten hold around 13%.

Sequencing was performed on PBMCs. The receptor comes from a woman aged 40 to 55 in good health. Some clones in this sample may be carry-over from other donors' samples. The V and J genes are TRBV15 and TRBJ2-3; D unclear. In DNA, the CDR3 is TGTGCCACCAGCAGAGGAGACACAGATACGCAGTATTTT. Translated, it gives CATSRGDTDTQYF.